Listed here are 4 T cell receptor beta chains from one sample, sequenced in a study of T cells in Graves' hyperthyroidism and ophthalmopathy. Amplified TCR beta CDR3 regions derived from RNA transcripts. The primer set for the first-round RT-PCR of the TCR CDR3 was HTBI. Using its own MiXCR run on the multiplex PCR reads, TCRdb lists one record per CDR3 protein. The sample yields approximately 370,000 distinct CDR3 sequences, 14% to 15% seen once. Sequenced: blood. These receptors all come from a woman aged 25 to 39 with Graves' hyperthyroidism.

This clonotype appeared many times. V usage is TRBV12-3 or TRBV12-4 and J usage is TRBJ2-7; 8 bases are a match to TRBD1. There are 14 residues in the CDR3. J was trimmed by 3 bases and V by 5 bases; bases with no gene match: 6. CDR3 DNA sequence: TGTGCCAGCAGTCCCGGACAGGGTGACTACGAGCAGTACTTC. Amino acids: CASSPGQGDYEQYF.

This clonotype appeared a few times. The chain carries TRBV7-9 and TRBJ1-1; no definite D call. Germline lookup yields CDR1 SEHNR and CDR2 FQNEAQ (reference sequence). The CDR3 loop spans 13 amino acids. V was cut by 5 bases and J by 6 bases, with 13 bases left in between. For the CDR3, the DNA is TGTGCCAGCAGCGACCTTGTAGCTTCTGAAGCTTTCTTT. It translates to CASSDLVASEAFF.

A remark on this clonotype: Since a much larger clone is just one base distant, this may be a read error. The chain links TRBV24-1 to TRBJ2-7, with TRBD2 identical over 7 bases. Looked up from germline, CDR1 is KGHDR and CDR2 is SFDVKD. The length of the CDR3 is 16 residues. CDR3 in amino acids: CAASDAGVWGTLKQYF. The CDR3 DNA follows: TGTGCCGCCAGTGATGCGGGGGTATGGGGTACTCTCAAGCAGTACTTC.

This clonotype has at least ten counts. V usage is TRBV20-1 and J usage is TRBJ1-2, with 7 positions matching TRBD1. This CDR3 contains 14 residues. J lost 4 bases, V lost 6 bases, and 11 bases had no gene match. The germline CDR1 and CDR2 sequences are DFQATT and SNEGSKA (reference sequence). The chain's CDR3 is CSATPPGTVYGYTF. The CDR3 region has the DNA TGCAGTGCAACGCCTCCCGGGACAGTCTATGGCTACACCTTC.